This TCR beta chain was obtained from a study of blood T cell repertoires in COVID-19. Study summary: T cells, B-cell-depleted T cells, or PBMCs provided the cDNA or gDNA that served as material.

Those enrolled in Seattle joined during active infection and were followed longitudinally afterward. This clone was seen only once. Trimming pared 1 base from V and 10 bases from J, leaving 14 bases between. The CDR3 sequence is 14 residues long. CDR1 and CDR2 (germline): LGHNA, YNFKEQ. Clones were read by immunoSEQ multiplex PCR, and TCRdb kept only the in-frame ones, dropping some. The table has over 90,000 clones, approximately 80% seen once. The specimen sequenced was peripheral blood. This TCR was recovered from a man aged 80 or over with COVID-19, enrolled during active disease. V is TRBV4-2 and J is TRBJ2-1; unclear D gene. CDR3 nucleotide sequence: TGTGCCAGCAGCCAAGTCTTGGGCCCCAAGGAGCAGTTCTTC. Residues: CASSQVLGPKEQFF.